The sequence of this TCR beta chain was determined in a study of T cell responses to AZD1222 COVID-19 vaccine. Study-level points and caveats: At study baseline, merely more than 5 AZD1222 recipients were seropositive. Dominant CD4 TCR responses targeted spike regions 160-218 and 743-854. The study reported that nearly half of spike-specific TCRs target unmutated variant regions. Two doses of AZD1222 preceded a rise in Spike-specific TCR breadth and depth.

The V gene lost 4 bases and the J gene lost 4 bases, with 10 bases spanning the gap. Germline V gene data show CDR1 as SQVTM and CDR2 as ANQGSEA. The CDR3 length is 13 residues. The method was immunoSEQ multiplex PCR; TCRdb's version includes in-frame clones alone and lacks a portion of them. Of more than 150,000 clones in the sample, 90% to 95% were seen once. In this sample, this clone turned up once. The antigen is unknown. The input for sequencing was peripheral blood, taken 28 days after the second AZD1222 dose. The V call is TRBV29-1, the J call TRBJ1-4; TRBD1 might be the D (5 bases). The source of this sequence is an adult who received the AZD1222 COVID-19 vaccine. Here the CDR3 reads CSVGGQGNEKLFF. The CDR3 DNA reads as TGCAGCGTTGGCGGCCAGGGTAATGAAAAACTGTTTTTT.